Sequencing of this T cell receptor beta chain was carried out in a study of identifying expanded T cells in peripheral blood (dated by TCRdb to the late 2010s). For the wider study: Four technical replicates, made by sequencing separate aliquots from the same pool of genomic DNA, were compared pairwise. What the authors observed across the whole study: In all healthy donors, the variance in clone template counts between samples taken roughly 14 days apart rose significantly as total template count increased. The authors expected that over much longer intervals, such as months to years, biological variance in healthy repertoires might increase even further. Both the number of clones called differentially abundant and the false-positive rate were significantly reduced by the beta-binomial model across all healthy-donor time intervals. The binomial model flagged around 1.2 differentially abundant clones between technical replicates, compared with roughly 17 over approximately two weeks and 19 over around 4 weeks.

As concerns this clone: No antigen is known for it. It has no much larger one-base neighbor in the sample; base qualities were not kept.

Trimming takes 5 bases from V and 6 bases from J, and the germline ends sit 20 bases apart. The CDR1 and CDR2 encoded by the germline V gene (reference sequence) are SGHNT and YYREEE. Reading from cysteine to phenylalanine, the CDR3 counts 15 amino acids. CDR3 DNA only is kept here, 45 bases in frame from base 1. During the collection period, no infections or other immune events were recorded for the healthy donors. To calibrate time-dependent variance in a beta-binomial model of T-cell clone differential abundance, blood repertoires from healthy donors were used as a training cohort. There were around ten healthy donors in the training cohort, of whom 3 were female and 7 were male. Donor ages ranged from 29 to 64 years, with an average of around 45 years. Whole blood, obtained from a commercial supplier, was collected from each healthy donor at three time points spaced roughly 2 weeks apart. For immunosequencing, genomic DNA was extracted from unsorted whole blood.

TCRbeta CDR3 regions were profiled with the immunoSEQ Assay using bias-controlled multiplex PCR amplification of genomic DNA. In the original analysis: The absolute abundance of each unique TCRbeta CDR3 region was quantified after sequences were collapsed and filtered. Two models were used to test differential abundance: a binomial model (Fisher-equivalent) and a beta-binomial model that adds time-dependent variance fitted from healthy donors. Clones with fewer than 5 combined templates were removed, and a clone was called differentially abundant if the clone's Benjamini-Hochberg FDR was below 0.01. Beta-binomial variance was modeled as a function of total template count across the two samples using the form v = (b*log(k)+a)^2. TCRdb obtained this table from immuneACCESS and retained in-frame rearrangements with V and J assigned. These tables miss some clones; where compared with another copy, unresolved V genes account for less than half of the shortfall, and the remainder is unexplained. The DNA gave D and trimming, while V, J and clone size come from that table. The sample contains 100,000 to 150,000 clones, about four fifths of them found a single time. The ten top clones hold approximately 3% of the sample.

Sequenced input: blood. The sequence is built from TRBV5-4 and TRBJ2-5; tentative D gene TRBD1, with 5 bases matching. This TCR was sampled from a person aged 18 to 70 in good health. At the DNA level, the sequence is TGTGCCAGCAGTACTGCGCAGGGCCATGTACAGACCCAGTACTTC. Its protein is CASSTAQGHVQTQYF.